This record covers a single TCR beta chain. Authors' data handling: Quantification of nucleated cells was approximated via reference gene primer amplification. The method was immunoSEQ multiplex PCR; TCRdb's version includes in-frame clones alone and lacks a portion of them. Clonal size and the V and J genes are those of that table, whereas D and trimming came from the DNA. The table lists 95,000 to 100,000 clones, 87% of them singletons. This sample was taken from a study of blood T cell repertoires in COVID-19. On the study more broadly: The United States, Italy and Spain supplied acute and convalescent COVID-19 samples. PBMCs, B-cell-depleted T cells, or T cells were the source of the cDNA or gDNA that made up the material.

Sequencing used peripheral blood. This sequence was found in a woman in her 30s with acute or convalescent COVID-19.

CDR3 protein: CASSYGPHGTEAFF. Written as DNA, the CDR3 is TGTGCCAGCAGTTACGGGCCCCACGGAACTGAAGCTTTCTTT. This chain connects TRBV6-6 to TRBJ1-1; no clear D. The ends were cut back, 2 bases at V and 5 bases at J, with 12 bases in the middle. Germline-derived CDR1 and CDR2 are MNHNY and SVGAGI (reference sequence). This CDR3 spans 14 amino acids.